These 18 T cell receptor beta chains came from one sample sequenced in a study of spatial heterogeneity in lung cancer. A single record per CDR3 protein comes from TCRdb applying MiXCR to the 5' RACE reads. The sample consists of several thousand distinct CDR3 sequences, roughly a fifth of them appearing once. Time point in this sample: sample taken at primary tumor resection. Whole RNA was taken from tumor, nontumor lung or frozen PBMC; it was then sequenced unsorted. The sample in question was PBMCs, obtained at surgery. The receptor set was obtained from a female donor with early-stage non-small cell lung cancer.

This clonotype is medium-sized within its sample. V is TRBV30 and J is TRBJ2-7; 9 bases align to TRBD2. V dropped 8 bases and J dropped 4; count of bases not matched to a gene: 15. This CDR3 has 15 amino acids. Germline V CDR1 and CDR2: GTSNPN, SVGIG (reference sequence). CDR3 loop: CAPRVAGVSMYEQYV. CDR3 nucleotide sequence: TGTGCCCCGCGGGTAGCGGGGGTTTCCATGTACGAGCAGTACGTC.

This clonotype was seen a few times. The rearrangement links TRBV11-1 to TRBJ1-2; a weak D match, TRBD1 (5 bases). Looked up from germline, CDR1 is SGHAT and CDR2 is FQDESV (reference sequence). CDR3 length: 13 amino acids. Trimming took 5 bases from V and 8 from J, leaving 15 bases between them. The CDR3 nucleotides are TGTGCCAGCAGCACAAGACCCAGGGAAGGCTACACCTTC. Translation: CASSTRPREGYTF.

This chain connects TRBV6-5 to TRBJ2-7; D is undetermined. The CDR3 has 12 amino acids. Trimming shortened V by 3 bases and J by 6 bases, and 9 bases separated the two germline ends. Germline CDR1 MNHEY, CDR2 SVGAGI. CDR3 nucleotides: TGTGCCAGCAGTTATAGGCGCGGCGAGCAGTACTTC. Its translation: CASSYRRGEQYF.

The chain couples TRBV12-3 or TRBV12-4 to TRBJ2-2; 9 nucleotides align to TRBD2. Trimming at V came to 6 bases and at J to 2 bases, leaving 7 bases not matched to a gene. The CDR3 extends over 16 amino acids. The CDR3 protein is CASRYIAGANTGELFF. In DNA form, the CDR3 reads TGTGCCAGCAGATATATAGCGGGGGCTAACACCGGGGAGCTGTTTTTT.

By its share, this clonotype is medium-sized. The V call is TRBV28, the J call TRBJ2-5, with a weak D call TRBD2 (5 bases). This CDR3 spans 13 amino acids. The ends were cut back, 5 bases at V and 2 bases at J, with 9 bases in the middle. The V gene's germline CDR1 is MDHEN and CDR2 SYDVKM. This CDR3 reads CASSLAAQETQYF. The CDR3 coding sequence is TGTGCCAGCAGTCTAGCTGCACAAGAGACCCAGTACTTC.

Ten or more counts support this clonotype. This chain links TRBV7-9 with TRBJ2-1; 7 nucleotides align to TRBD1. Germline loops: CDR1 SEHNR, CDR2 FQNEAQ (reference sequence). The V segment lost 0 bases and the J segment 10 bases; nucleotides outside the gene matches: 9. The CDR3 sequence is 15 residues long. CDR3 sequence: CASSLAGGTAREQFF. CDR3 nucleotide sequence: TGTGCCAGCAGCTTAGCAGGGGGCACAGCGAGGGAGCAGTTCTTC. The variable domain in full, completed from reference TRBV7-9 and TRBJ2-1, reads DTGVSQNPRHKITKRGQNVTFRCDPISEHNRLYWYRQTLGQGPEFLTYFQNEAQLEKSRLLSDRFSAERPKGSFSTLEIQRTEQGDSAMYLCASSLAGGTAREQFFGPGTRLTVL.

By share, this clonotype ranks as medium-sized. The rearrangement links TRBV12-3 or TRBV12-4 to TRBJ2-7, with 11 bases identical to TRBD2. Trimming cost V 2 bases and J 2 bases; bases outside gene matches: 2. This CDR3 is built from 15 residues. The CDR3 here is CASSLLAGGTYEQYF. The DNA of the CDR3 is TGTGCCAGCAGTTTATTAGCGGGAGGGACCTACGAGCAGTACTTC.

This clonotype was detected a few times. The rearrangement joins TRBV4-1 to TRBJ2-7; possibly TRBD1 for D (6 bases). V gave up 5 bases and J gave up 4 bases, with 12 bases separating them. The germline gives CDR1 MGHRA, CDR2 YSYEKL. The CDR3 has 13 residues. The CDR3 sequence: CASSSFRGYEQYF. The CDR3 DNA follows: TGCGCCAGCAGCAGCTTCAGGGGTTACGAGCAGTACTTC.

This clonotype was seen once. This rearrangement joins TRBV6-1 to TRBJ1-1; D unclear. Per germline, CDR1 MNHNS and CDR2 SASEGT. Trimming removed 7 bases from V and 7 bases from J, with 7 bases in between. The CDR3 has 10 residues. This CDR3 reads CASTKHEAFF. CDR3 nucleotide sequence: TGTGCCAGCACTAAACATGAAGCTTTCTTT.

This chain joins TRBV20-1 and TRBJ1-1, with D possibly TRBD1 on 5 matching bases. From germline, CDR1 is DFQATT and CDR2 SNEGSKA (reference sequence). Trimming pared 6 bases from V and 5 bases from J, leaving 13 bases between. CDR3 length: 12 residues. The CDR3 spells CSAREGWTEAFF. The CDR3 region has the DNA TGCAGTGCAAGGGAGGGGTGGACTGAAGCTTTCTTT.

In this sample, this clonotype is medium-sized. The chain's CDR3 is CSVDSDGTDTQYF. CDR3 coding DNA: TGCAGCGTTGATAGCGATGGCACAGATACGCAGTATTTT. This chain uses TRBV29-1 with TRBJ2-3; tentatively, D is TRBD2 (5 bases). The V end was cut by 3 bases, the J end by 1 base, with 8 bases between. The germline V gene has CDR1 SQVTM and CDR2 ANQGSEA. This CDR3 is 13 amino acids long.

This clonotype is categorized as medium-sized. This chain uses TRBV7-8 with TRBJ2-5; the D gene is possibly TRBD2 (5 bases). V gave up 5 bases and J gave up 5 bases, with 15 bases separating them. The CDR3 consists of 14 residues. CDR1 and CDR2 (germline): SGHVS, FQNEAQ. The CDR3: CASSPTRSFETQYF. The CDR3 nucleotides are TGTGCCAGCAGCCCTACTAGAAGTTTCGAGACCCAGTACTTC.

By proportion, this clonotype is medium-sized. V usage is TRBV10-3 and J usage is TRBJ2-3; 13 bases fit TRBD2. The ends lost 10 bases at V and 4 bases at J; junction bases unmatched: 2. Per the germline V gene, CDR1 is ENHRY and CDR2 is SYGVKD. This CDR3 spans 13 amino acids. CDR3 loop: CATGLAGADTQYF. The CDR3 nucleotides read TGTGCCACCGGACTAGCGGGGGCAGATACGCAGTATTTT.

The genes are TRBV11-1 and TRBJ2-7, with D possibly TRBD1 on 8 matching bases. The germline V gene encodes CDR1 SGHAT and CDR2 FQDESV (reference sequence). This CDR3 has 13 amino acids. The ends were cut back, 6 bases at V and 5 bases at J, with 14 bases in the middle. In nucleotides, the CDR3 is TGTGCCAGCAGTTACACAGGGGGGGACGAGCAGTACGTC. This sequence encodes CASSYTGGDEQYV.

This clonotype was seen only a few times. The CDR3 sequence: CASTSPLGRNNTEAFF. DNA of the CDR3: TGTGCCAGCACCTCCCCATTGGGACGGAATAACACTGAAGCTTTCTTT. The genes are TRBV12-3 or TRBV12-4 and TRBJ1-1; D may be TRBD1 (5 bases). The CDR3 covers 16 residues. V shed 7 bases and J shed 2 bases, with 20 bases lying between them.

The rearrangement uses TRBV6-2 or TRBV6-3 and TRBJ2-4, with a possible D match to TRBD1 (6 bases). CDR1 MNHEY and CDR2 SVGEGT come from the germline V gene. V was clipped by 6 bases and J by 1 base, with 7 bases between them. The CDR3 contains 13 residues. In DNA form, the CDR3 reads TGTGCCAGCAGGGACAGTGCCAAAAACATTCAGTACTTC. This gives the protein CASRDSAKNIQYF.

A note on this clonotype: A clone one base away is much larger, so this may be a read error. The rearrangement links TRBV7-2 to TRBJ1-2; D may be TRBD1 (5 bases). The germline gives CDR1 SGHTA, CDR2 FQGNSA. V shed 2 bases and J shed 2 bases, with 12 bases lying between them. The CDR3 loop spans 15 amino acids. CDR3 loop: CASSLKGPPNYGYTF. CDR3 in DNA: TGTGCCAGCAGCTTAAAGGGACCGCCGAACTATGGCTACACCTTC.

This clonotype is labeled as medium-sized. CDR3 sequence reads: CASSPLVESTGELFF. In DNA form, the CDR3 reads TGTGCCAGCAGCCCCCTAGTGGAGAGCACCGGGGAGCTGTTTTTT. The V and J genes are TRBV3-1 and TRBJ2-2; no clear D. Germline assignment: CDR1 LGHDT and CDR2 YNNKEL (reference sequence). Trimming left V 4 bases short and J 4 bases short, with 13 bases between. This CDR3 has 15 amino acids.